Here is one TCR beta chain with its context. What it binds is not known. The CDR3 length is 13 residues. Germline CDR1 is SGHRS and CDR2 is YFSETQ. V was clipped by 4 bases and J by 5 bases, with 12 bases between them. The data originate from a study of CD8+CD57+ T cells in acquired aplastic anemia. The overall study: Average DNA yield from sorted CD4+ and CD8+ cells was approximately 3 ug. In CD4+ cells, healthy donors produced an average of about 10.8 million reads.

Findings and caveats of the study: Patients were compared with controls for CD8+ Simpson's diversity, and no significant difference emerged. The study identified twenty-nine CD8+ CDR3 sequences shared by patients and controls.

For CDR3 and TCR beta VDJ profiling, genomic DNA was the template used. One entry per CDR3 protein results from TCRdb running MiXCR on the reads. This repertoire shows 110,000 or so distinct CDR3 sequences, around 53% found once; its top ten account for under 35%. This TCR derives from a human donor in good health, serving as a control. This chain joins TRBV5-1 and TRBJ1-1; no definite D call. Sequences were obtained from sorted CD4+, CD8+, or CD8+CD57+ T cells (not recorded which) from PBMCs. The CDR3 region is CASSRESTTEAFF. The DNA of the CDR3 is TGCGCCAGCAGCCGGGAGTCGACGACTGAAGCTTTCTTT.